This is a list of T cell receptor beta chains from one sample in a study of response to subunit inactivated influenza vaccine. TCRdb ran MiXCR on the RT-PCR reads and lists one entry per CDR3 protein. This sample has under 200,000 distinct CDR3 sequences, with roughly 10% found just once. The sequences come from CD8+ T cells sorted from PBMCs, collected roughly 24 months after vaccination. Receptors originate from a man between 45 and 75 years old who received an inactivated influenza vaccine. The CDR3 runs from the conserved cysteine through the conserved F or W. The D gene is left open where the match is weak. Rows give clone size only sometimes, using once, few, many, or a class for an expanded clone.

j_call	v_call	clone_size	d_call	cdr3_nt	cdr3_aa
TRBJ2-3	TRBV10-3	many	-	TGTGCCACCCAGGAGCCCTTCACAGATACGCAGTATTTT	CATQEPFTDTQYF
TRBJ2-2	TRBV19	-	-	TGTGCCAGTAGTATAGGAGTGTACGGTGACATTCCCAACACCGGGGAGCTGTTTTTT	CASSIGVYGDIPNTGELFF
TRBJ2-2	TRBV24-1	few	TRBD2	TGTGCCACCAGAGCGGGGACCACCGGGGAGCTGTTTTTT	CATRAGTTGELFF
TRBJ2-7	TRBV3-1	-	-	TGTGCCTCCACCAAGCACCTCCCCCGGCGAAATTACTACGAGCAGTACTTC	CASTKHLPRRNYYEQYF
TRBJ2-7	TRBV28	few	TRBD1	TGTGCCAGCAGTTTAAGACAGGGGGCGGAATTCTCCTACGAGCAGTACTTC	CASSLRQGAEFSYEQYF
TRBJ2-3	TRBV7-9	many	-	TGTGCCAGCAACCACGTAGGATACACAGATACGCAGTATTTT	CASNHVGYTDTQYF
TRBJ2-3	TRBV24-1	few	TRBD2	TGTGCCACCAGTGATTCGGGACTAGCGGACACAGATACGCAGTATTTT	CATSDSGLADTDTQYF
TRBJ1-2	TRBV12-3/TRBV12-4	-	-	TGTGCCAGCCTCGAATCCGGGGCCTATGGCTACACCTTC	CASLESGAYGYTF
TRBJ2-1	TRBV9	-	TRBD2	TGTGCCAGCAGCCTCAACTATGGCGGGAGTACCAATGAGCAGTTCTTC	CASSLNYGGSTNEQFF
TRBJ1-1	TRBV4-3	-	-	TGCGCCAGCAGCCCCTCGGGGTGGGGGTCGGGCACTGAAGCTTTCTTT	CASSPSGWGSGTEAFF
TRBJ1-2	TRBV13	-	-	TGTGCCAGCAGCTTAGGGGGCAGGGATGGCTACACCTTC	CASSLGGRDGYTF
TRBJ2-7	TRBV27	-	-	TGTGCCAGCAGGGGGACTCGTTCTTATCGATACGAGCAGTACTTC	CASRGTRSYRYEQYF
TRBJ2-2	TRBV4-3	many	-	TGCGCCAGCAGCCCTCATACCCTCACCGGGGAGCTGTTTTTT	CASSPHTLTGELFF
TRBJ2-1	TRBV4-3	few	TRBD2	TGCGCCAGCAGCCAAGATATTTGGACTAGCGGGGTGGGCAATGAGCAGTTCTTC	CASSQDIWTSGVGNEQFF
TRBJ2-1	TRBV18	-	-	TGTGCCAGCTCACCACTATCGGGGCCGTCCTACAATGAGCAGTTCTTC	CASSPLSGPSYNEQFF